The 9 T cell receptor beta chains below come from one sample, sequenced in a study of cytomegalovirus exposure and HLA in healthy donors. With 60 Vbeta and 13 Jbeta primers, the PCR was carried out. Sequencing was performed with immunoSEQ multiplex PCR; in TCRdb, only in-frame clones are kept and a portion is missing. The sample holds about 160,000 clones, less than 90% seen once. The sequencing input was PBMCs. The receptors here all came from a woman under 30 in good health and CMV-seronegative.

The gene calls are TRBV19 and TRBJ2-3; D is ambiguous. The CDR3 covers 19 residues. Germline CDR1 is LNHDA and CDR2 is SQIVND (reference sequence). Trimming stripped 3 bases from V and 6 bases from J, with 28 bases between. The CDR3 DNA follows: TGTGCCAGTAGTATTCCCTCGCTGAGGTCGCGGAAGACCGTTGATACGCAGTATTTT. Amino acids: CASSIPSLRSRKTVDTQYF.

The chain uses TRBV13 and TRBJ1-4; D remains unclear. The ends were cut back, 5 bases at V and 4 bases at J, with 14 bases in the middle. This CDR3 is built from 15 residues. Per germline, CDR1 PRHDT and CDR2 FYEKMQ (reference sequence). The DNA for the CDR3 is TGTGCCAGCAGCGAGAGACGCGAGGTTAATGAAAAACTGTTTTTT. Protein: CASSERREVNEKLFF. The complete variable domain, with remaining parts taken from reference TRBV13 and TRBJ1-4, reads AAGVIQSPRHLIKEKRETATLKCYPIPRHDTVYWYQQGPGQDPQFLISFYEKMQSDKGSIPDRFSAQQFSDYHSELNMSSLELGDSALYFCASSERREVNEKLFFGSGTQLSVL.

This chain uses TRBV29-1 with TRBJ2-2; 10 bases fit TRBD2. This CDR3 comprises 14 residues. V trimming: 4 bases; J trimming: 4 bases; junction bases outside the gene matches: 3. Germline CDR1 is SQVTM and CDR2 is ANQGSEA. DNA of the CDR3: TGCAGCGTTGTGGCTAGCGGGAGCACCGGGGAGCTGTTTTTT. Residues: CSVVASGSTGELFF.

This clone was found once. V and J are TRBV5-4 and TRBJ2-7; D may be TRBD2 (6 bases). The CDR3 loop spans 14 amino acids. Trimming removed 1 base at V and 3 bases at J, with 11 bases between. CDR1 SGHNT and CDR2 YYREEE come from the germline V gene (reference sequence). This chain's CDR3 is CASSLFGTVYEQYF. The CDR3 DNA follows: TGTGCCAGCAGCTTGTTTGGGACTGTCTACGAGCAGTACTTC.

This clone was counted between two and nine times. V usage is TRBV6-6 and J usage is TRBJ2-1, with 10 bases lining up with TRBD1. The ends lost 4 bases at V and 7 bases at J; junction bases unmatched: 4. Germline V gene data show CDR1 as MNHNY and CDR2 as SVGAGI (reference sequence). This CDR3 has 14 residues. The CDR3 is CASSSPGQGNEQFF. CDR3 DNA: TGTGCCAGCAGTTCACCGGGACAGGGGAATGAGCAGTTCTTC.

The chain links TRBV15 to TRBJ1-1; D may be TRBD1 (5 bases). The germline V gene has CDR1 LNHNV and CDR2 YYDKDF (reference sequence). The CDR3 runs to 15 residues. The V gene lost 5 bases and the J gene lost 0 bases, with 13 bases spanning the gap. The chain's CDR3 is CATSVDSVMNTEAFF. CDR3 nucleotides: TGTGCCACCAGCGTCGACAGCGTCATGAACACTGAAGCTTTCTTT.

The chain links TRBV7-9 to TRBJ1-1; D perhaps matches TRBD1 (5 bases). V was clipped by 3 bases and J by 2 bases, with 7 bases between them. CDR3 length equals 13 residues. The germline gives CDR1 SEHNR, CDR2 FQNEAQ (reference sequence). CDR3 in DNA: TGTGCCAGCAGCTTTACAGGAAACACTGAAGCTTTCTTT. It encodes CASSFTGNTEAFF. Combining the CDR3 with reference TRBV7-9 and TRBJ1-1 gives the whole variable domain DTGVSQNPRHKITKRGQNVTFRCDPISEHNRLYWYRQTLGQGPEFLTYFQNEAQLEKSRLLSDRFSAERPKGSFSTLEIQRTEQGDSAMYLCASSFTGNTEAFFGQGTRLTVV.

This clone turned up a few times. This chain joins TRBV10-3 and TRBJ2-7; 11 nucleotides line up with TRBD2. Germline CDR1 and CDR2: ENHRY and SYGVKD. The CDR3 is made up of 16 amino acids. Unmatched junction bases numbered 8, after V lost 1 base and J lost 6 bases. The CDR3 coding sequence is TGTGCCATCAGTGAGTTTAGCGGGAGGGCCCTCGGCGAGCAGTACTTC. Protein product: CAISEFSGRALGEQYF.

V usage is TRBV29-1 and J usage is TRBJ2-7, with 8 nucleotides matching TRBD1. The CDR3 runs 12 residues. The V gene end was trimmed by 4 bases and the J gene end by 5 bases; junction bases not matched to a gene: 4. The V gene's germline CDR1 is SQVTM and CDR2 ANQGSEA. The DNA for the CDR3 is TGCAGCGTTGGGGCAGGGGGCGACGAGCAGTACTTC. Translation gives CSVGAGGDEQYF.